This paragraph covers one T cell receptor beta chain sequence. This record comes from a study of T-cell memory formation after mild COVID-19. The CDR3 is made up of 14 amino acids. CDR1 and CDR2 (germline): DFQATT, SNEGSKA (reference sequence). J lost 3 bases, V lost 0 bases, and 3 bases had no gene match. A single record per CDR3 protein comes from TCRdb applying MiXCR to the 5' RACE reads. This sample has 150,000 to 200,000 distinct CDR3 sequences, with about a third found just once. This receptor was obtained from an adult woman who had mild COVID-19 (a few samples of this study predate the infection). Cell type and time point are not known. The rearrangement uses TRBV20-1 and TRBJ2-3; 7 bases are shared with TRBD2. Sample: PBMCs or a T cell subset sorted from them (not recorded which). CDR3 DNA sequence: TGCAGTGCTAGAGAGGCGGGAGTTACAGATACGCAGTATTTT. Protein sequence: CSAREAGVTDTQYF.